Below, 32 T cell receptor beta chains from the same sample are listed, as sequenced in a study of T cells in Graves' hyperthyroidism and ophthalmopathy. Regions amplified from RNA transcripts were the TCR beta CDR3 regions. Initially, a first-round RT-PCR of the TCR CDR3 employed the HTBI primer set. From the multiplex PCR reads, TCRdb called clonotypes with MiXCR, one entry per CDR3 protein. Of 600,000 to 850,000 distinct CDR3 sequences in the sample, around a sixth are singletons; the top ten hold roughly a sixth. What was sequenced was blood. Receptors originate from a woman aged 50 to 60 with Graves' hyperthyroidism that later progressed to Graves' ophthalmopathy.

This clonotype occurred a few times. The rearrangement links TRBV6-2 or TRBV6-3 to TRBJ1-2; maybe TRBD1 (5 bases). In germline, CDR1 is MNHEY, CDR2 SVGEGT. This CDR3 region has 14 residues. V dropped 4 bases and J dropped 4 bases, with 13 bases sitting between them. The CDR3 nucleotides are TGTGCCAGCAGTTCTGCCCCAGGGCCCTATGGCTACACCTTC. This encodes CASSSAPGPYGYTF.

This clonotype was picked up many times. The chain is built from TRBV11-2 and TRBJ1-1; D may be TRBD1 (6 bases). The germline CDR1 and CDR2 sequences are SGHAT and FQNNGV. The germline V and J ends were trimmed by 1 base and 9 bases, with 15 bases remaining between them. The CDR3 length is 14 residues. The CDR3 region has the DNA TGTGCCAGCAGCTTAGCGGACAGTTCCCACCAAGCTTTCTTT. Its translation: CASSLADSSHQAFF.

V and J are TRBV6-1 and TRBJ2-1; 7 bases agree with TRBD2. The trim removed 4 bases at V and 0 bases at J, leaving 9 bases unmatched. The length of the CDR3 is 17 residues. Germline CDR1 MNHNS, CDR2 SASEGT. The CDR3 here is CASSVYTGGSSYNEQFF. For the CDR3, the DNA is TGTGCCAGCAGTGTCTACACGGGGGGAAGCTCCTACAATGAGCAGTTCTTC.

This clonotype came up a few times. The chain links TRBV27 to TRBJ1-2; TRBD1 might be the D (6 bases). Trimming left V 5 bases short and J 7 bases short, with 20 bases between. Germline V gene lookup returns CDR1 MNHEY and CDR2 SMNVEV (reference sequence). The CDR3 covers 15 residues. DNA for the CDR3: TGTGCCAGCAGTCTCGGCGCCGGGACACCCTTTGGCTACACCTTC. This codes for CASSLGAGTPFGYTF.

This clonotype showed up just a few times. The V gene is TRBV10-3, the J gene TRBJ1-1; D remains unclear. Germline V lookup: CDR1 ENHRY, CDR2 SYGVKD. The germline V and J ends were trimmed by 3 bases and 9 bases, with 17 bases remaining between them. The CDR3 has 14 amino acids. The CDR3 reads CAISDLELFYQAFF. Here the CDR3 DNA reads TGTGCCATCAGTGACCTAGAATTATTCTACCAAGCTTTCTTT.

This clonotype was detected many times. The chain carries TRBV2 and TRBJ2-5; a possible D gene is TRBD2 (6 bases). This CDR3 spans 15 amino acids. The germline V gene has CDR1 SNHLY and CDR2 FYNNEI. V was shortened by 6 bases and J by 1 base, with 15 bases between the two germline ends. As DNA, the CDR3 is TGTGCCAGCAGGGAAATCCCGGGAGCCCAAGAGACCCAGTACTTC. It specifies CASREIPGAQETQYF.

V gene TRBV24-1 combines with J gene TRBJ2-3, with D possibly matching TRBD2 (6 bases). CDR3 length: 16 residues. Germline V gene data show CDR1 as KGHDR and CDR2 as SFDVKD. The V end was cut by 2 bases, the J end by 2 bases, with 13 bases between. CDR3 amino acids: CATSDSSGTATDTQYF. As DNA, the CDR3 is TGTGCCACCAGTGATTCTTCCGGGACTGCCACAGATACGCAGTATTTT.

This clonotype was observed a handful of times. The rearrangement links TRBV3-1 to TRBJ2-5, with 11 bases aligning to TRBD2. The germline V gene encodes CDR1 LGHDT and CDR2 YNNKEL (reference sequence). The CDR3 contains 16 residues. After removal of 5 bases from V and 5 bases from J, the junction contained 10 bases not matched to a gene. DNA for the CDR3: TGTGCCAGCAGCTACGCCACTAGCGGGGGTCGGGAGACCCAGTACTTC. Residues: CASSYATSGGRETQYF.

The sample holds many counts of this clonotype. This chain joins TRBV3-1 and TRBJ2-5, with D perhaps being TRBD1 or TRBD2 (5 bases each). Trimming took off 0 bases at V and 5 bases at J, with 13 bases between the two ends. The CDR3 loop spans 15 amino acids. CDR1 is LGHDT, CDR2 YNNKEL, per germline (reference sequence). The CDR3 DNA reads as TGTGCCAGCAGCCAAGATCTGGCCAGGGACGAGACCCAGTACTTC. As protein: CASSQDLARDETQYF.

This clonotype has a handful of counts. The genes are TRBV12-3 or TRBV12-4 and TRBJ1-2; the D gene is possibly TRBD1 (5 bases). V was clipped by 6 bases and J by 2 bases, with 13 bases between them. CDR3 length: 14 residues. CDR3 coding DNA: TGTGCCAGCAGCCCGGGACTTGGGAACTATGGCTACACCTTC. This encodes CASSPGLGNYGYTF.

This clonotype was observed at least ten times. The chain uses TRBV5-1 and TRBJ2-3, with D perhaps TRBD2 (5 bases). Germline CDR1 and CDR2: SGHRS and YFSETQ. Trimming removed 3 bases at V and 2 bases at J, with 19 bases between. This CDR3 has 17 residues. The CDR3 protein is CASSWAEGRENTDTQYF. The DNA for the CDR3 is TGCGCCAGCAGCTGGGCCGAAGGACGGGAAAACACAGATACGCAGTATTTT.

CDR3 sequence (DNA): TGTGCCAGCAGCTTGGCCGGGTCTAGCGGGGGTGGAGGGGAGACCCAGTACTTC. It specifies CASSLAGSSGGGGETQYF. V usage is TRBV5-6 and J usage is TRBJ2-5; 10 nucleotides align to TRBD2. This CDR3 has 18 amino acids. Germline CDR1 reads SGHDT; CDR2 reads YYEEEE. The V segment lost 0 bases and the J segment 5 bases; nucleotides outside the gene matches: 13.

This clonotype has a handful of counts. The CDR3 here is CASSLVVAGELFF. CDR3 coding DNA: TGTGCCAGCAGCTTGGTGGTCGCCGGGGAGCTGTTTTTT. The chain employs TRBV5-6 and TRBJ2-2; D is undetermined. Trimming shortened V by 0 bases and J by 6 bases, and 6 bases separated the two germline ends. Germline V lookup: CDR1 SGHDT, CDR2 YYEEEE. The CDR3 consists of 13 residues.

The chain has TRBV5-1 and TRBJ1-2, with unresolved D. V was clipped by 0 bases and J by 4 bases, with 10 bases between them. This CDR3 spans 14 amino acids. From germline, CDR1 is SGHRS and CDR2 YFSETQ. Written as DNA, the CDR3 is TGCGCCAGCAGCTTGGGGGGAAGTAGCTATGGCTACACCTTC. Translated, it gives CASSLGGSSYGYTF. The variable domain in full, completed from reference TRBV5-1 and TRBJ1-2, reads KAGVTQTPRYLIKTRGQQVTLSCSPISGHRSVSWYQQTPGQGLQFLFEYFSETQRNKGNFPGRFSGRQFSNSRSEMNVSTLELGDSALYLCASSLGGSSYGYTFGSGTRLTVV.

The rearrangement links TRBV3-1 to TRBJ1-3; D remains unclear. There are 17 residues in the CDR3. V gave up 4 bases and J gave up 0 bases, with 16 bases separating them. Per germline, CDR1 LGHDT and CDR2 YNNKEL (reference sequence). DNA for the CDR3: TGTGCCAGCAGCCCTATTTCGAGGGCTAACTCTGGAAACACCATATATTTT. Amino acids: CASSPISRANSGNTIYF.

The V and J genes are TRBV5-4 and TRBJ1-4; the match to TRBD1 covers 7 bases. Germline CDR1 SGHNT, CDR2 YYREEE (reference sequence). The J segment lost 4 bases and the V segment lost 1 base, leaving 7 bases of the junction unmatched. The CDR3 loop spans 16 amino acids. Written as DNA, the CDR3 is TGTGCCAGCAGCTTGCATTCGGGGACAGTTAATGAAAAACTGTTTTTT. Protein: CASSLHSGTVNEKLFF.

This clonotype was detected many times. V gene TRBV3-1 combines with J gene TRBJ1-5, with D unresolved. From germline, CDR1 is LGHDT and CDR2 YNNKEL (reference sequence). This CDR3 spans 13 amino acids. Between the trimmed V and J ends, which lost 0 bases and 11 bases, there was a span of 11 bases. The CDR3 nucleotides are TGTGCCAGCAGCCAAGATCTAAACGGTGCCCAGCATTTT. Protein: CASSQDLNGAQHF.

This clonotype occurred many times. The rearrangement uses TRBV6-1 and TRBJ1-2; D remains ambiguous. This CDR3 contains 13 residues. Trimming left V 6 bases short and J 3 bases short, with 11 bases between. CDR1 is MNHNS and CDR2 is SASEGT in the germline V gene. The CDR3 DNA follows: TGTGCCAGCAGCACGACATTCTACTATGGCTACACCTTC. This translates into CASSTTFYYGYTF.

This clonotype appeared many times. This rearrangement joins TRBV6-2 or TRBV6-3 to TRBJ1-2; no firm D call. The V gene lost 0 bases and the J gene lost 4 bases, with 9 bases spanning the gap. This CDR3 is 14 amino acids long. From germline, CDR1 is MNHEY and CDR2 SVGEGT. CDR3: CASSYSIEGYGYTF. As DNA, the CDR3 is TGTGCCAGCAGTTACTCGATAGAGGGCTATGGCTACACCTTC.

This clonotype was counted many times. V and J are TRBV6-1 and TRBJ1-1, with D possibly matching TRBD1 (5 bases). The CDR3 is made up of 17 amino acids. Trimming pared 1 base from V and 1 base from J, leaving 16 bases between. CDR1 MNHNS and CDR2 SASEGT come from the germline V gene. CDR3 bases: TGTGCCAGCAGTGAAGAGGCATTGGGGGGGAGGAACACTGAAGCTTTCTTT. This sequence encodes CASSEEALGGRNTEAFF.

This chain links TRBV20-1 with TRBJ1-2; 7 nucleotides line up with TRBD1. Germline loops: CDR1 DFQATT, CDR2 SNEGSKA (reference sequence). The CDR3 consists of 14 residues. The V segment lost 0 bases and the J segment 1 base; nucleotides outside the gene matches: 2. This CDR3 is CSARDRGVNYGYTF. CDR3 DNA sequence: TGCAGTGCTAGAGACAGGGGGGTTAACTATGGCTACACCTTC.

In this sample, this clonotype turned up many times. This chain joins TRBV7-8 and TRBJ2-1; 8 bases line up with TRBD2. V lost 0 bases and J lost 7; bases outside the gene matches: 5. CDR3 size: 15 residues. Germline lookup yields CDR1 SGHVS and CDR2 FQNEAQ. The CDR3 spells CASSLALGGGNEQFF. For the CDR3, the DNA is TGTGCCAGCAGCTTAGCCCTCGGGGGGGGGAATGAGCAGTTCTTC.

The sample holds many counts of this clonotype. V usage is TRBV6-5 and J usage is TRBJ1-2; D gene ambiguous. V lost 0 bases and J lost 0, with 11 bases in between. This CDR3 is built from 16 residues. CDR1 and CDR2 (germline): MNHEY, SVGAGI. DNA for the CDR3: TGTGCCAGCAGTTACTCGGTCGCGGATGCTAACTATGGCTACACCTTC. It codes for CASSYSVADANYGYTF.

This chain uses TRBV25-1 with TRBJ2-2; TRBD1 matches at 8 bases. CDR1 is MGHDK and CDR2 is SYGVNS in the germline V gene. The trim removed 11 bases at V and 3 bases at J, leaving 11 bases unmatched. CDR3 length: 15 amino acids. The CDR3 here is CAARRQGPDTGELFF. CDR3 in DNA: TGTGCCGCCCGACGACAGGGGCCAGACACCGGGGAGCTGTTTTTT.

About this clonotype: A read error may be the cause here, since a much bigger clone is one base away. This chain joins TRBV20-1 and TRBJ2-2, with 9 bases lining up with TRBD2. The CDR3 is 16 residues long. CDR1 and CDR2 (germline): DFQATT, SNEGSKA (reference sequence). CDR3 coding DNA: TGCAGTGTTAGAGCGGCTAGCGGGGCGTACACCGGGGAGCTGTTTTTT. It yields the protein CSVRAASGAYTGELFF.

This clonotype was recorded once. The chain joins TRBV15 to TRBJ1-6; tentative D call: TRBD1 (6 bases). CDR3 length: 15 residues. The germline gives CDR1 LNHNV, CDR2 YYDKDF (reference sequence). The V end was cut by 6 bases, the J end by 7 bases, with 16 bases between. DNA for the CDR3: TGTGCCACCAGTCCGGACAGAAGGGGGAATTCACCCCTCCACTTT. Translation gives CATSPDRRGNSPLHF. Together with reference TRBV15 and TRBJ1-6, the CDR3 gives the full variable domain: DAMVIQNPRYQVTQFGKPVTLSCSQTLNHNVMYWYQQKSSQAPKLLFHYYDKDFNNEADTPDNFQSRRPNTSFCFLDIRSPGLGDTAMYLCATSPDRRGNSPLHFGNGTRLTVT.

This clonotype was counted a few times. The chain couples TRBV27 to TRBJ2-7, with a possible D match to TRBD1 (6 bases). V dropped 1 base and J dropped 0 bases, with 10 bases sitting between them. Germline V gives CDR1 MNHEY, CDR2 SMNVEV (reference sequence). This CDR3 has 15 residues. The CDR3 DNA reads TGTGCCAGCAGTTTATTACCAGGGGTCTCCTACGAGCAGTACTTC. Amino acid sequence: CASSLLPGVSYEQYF.

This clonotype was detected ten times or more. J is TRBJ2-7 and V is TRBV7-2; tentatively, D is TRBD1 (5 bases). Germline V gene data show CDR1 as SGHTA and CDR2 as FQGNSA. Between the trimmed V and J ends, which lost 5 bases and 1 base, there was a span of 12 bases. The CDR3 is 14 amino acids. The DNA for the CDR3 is TGTGCCAGCAGCCCTCCGACAGAGTCCTACGAGCAGTACTTC. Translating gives CASSPPTESYEQYF.

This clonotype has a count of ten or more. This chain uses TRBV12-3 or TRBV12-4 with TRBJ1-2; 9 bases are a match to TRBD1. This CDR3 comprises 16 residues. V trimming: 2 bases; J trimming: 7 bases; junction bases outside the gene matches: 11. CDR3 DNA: TGTGCCAGCAGTTTACTTTTGGGACAGGGCGAAAGTGGCTACACCTTC. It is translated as CASSLLLGQGESGYTF.

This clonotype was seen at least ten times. CDR3 protein: CASSDQGSTTEAFF. The CDR3 nucleotides read TGTGCCAGCAGTGACCAGGGATCGACCACTGAAGCTTTCTTT. This chain joins TRBV6-1 and TRBJ1-1; maybe TRBD1 (5 bases). V was clipped by 3 bases and J by 4 bases, with 12 bases between them. This CDR3 contains 14 residues. Germline V gene data show CDR1 as MNHNS and CDR2 as SASEGT.

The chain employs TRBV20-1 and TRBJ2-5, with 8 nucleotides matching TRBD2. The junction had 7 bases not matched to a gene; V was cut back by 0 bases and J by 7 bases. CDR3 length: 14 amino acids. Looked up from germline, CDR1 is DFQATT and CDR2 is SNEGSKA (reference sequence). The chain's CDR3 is CSAREPGLGGTQYF. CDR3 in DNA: TGCAGTGCTAGAGAGCCGGGACTAGGCGGGACCCAGTACTTC.

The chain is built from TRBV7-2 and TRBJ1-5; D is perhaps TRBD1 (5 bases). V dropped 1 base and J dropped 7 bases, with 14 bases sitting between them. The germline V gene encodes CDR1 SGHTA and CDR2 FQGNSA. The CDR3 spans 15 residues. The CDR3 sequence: CASSLDQGPTQPQHF. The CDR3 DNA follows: TGTGCCAGCAGCTTAGATCAGGGCCCAACGCAGCCCCAGCATTTT.